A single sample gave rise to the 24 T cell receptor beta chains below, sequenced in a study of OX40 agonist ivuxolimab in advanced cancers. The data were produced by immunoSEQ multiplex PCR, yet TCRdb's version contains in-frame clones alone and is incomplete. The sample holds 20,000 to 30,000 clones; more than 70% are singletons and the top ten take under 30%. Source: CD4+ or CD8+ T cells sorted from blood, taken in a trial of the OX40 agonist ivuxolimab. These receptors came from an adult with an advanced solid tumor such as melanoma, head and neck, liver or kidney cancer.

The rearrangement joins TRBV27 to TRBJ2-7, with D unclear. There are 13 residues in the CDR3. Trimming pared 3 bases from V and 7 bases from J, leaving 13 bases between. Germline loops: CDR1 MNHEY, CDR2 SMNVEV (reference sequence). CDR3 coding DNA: TGTGCCAGCAGTTTGATTGGCCCAGAAGAGCAGTACTTC. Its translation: CASSLIGPEEQYF.

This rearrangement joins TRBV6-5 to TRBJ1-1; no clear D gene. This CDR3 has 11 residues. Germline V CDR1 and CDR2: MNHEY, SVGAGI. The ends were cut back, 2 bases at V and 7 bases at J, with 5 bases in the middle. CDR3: CASSYGIEAFF. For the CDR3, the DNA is TGTGCCAGCAGTTACGGGATTGAAGCTTTCTTT.

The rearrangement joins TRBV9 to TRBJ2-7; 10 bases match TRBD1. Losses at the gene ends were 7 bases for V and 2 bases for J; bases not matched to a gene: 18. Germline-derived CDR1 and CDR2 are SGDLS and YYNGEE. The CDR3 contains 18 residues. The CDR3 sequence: CASGLEGQGLLAPYEQYF. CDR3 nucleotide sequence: TGTGCCAGCGGTTTAGAGGGACAGGGGTTATTAGCCCCCTACGAGCAGTACTTC. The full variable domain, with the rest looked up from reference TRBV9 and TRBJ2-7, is DSGVTQTPKHLITATGQRVTLRCSPRSGDLSVYWYQQSLDQGLQFLIQYYNGEERAKGNILERFSAQQFPDLHSELNLSSLELGDSALYFCASGLEGQGLLAPYEQYFGPGTRLTVT.

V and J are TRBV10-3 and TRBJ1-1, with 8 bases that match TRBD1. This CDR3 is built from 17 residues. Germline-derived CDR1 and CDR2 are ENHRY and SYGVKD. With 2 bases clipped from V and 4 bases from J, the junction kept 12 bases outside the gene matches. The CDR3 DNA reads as TGTGCCATCAGTGAGGTTGGGTTAACAGGGGGGGGCACTGAAGCTTTCTTT. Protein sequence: CAISEVGLTGGGTEAFF.

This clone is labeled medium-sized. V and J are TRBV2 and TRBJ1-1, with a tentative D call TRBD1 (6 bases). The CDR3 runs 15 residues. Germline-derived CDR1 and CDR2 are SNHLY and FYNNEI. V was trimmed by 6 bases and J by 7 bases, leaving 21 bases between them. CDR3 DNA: TGTGCCAGCAGGGCTGGGCAGGGGCGTTTTGATGAAGCTTTCTTT. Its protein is CASRAGQGRFDEAFF.

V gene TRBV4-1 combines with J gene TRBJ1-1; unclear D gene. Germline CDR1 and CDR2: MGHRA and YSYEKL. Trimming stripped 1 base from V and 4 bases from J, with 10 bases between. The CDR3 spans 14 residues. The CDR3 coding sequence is TGCGCCAGCAGCCAAGTAGTCAGCGGCACTGAAGCTTTCTTT. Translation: CASSQVVSGTEAFF.

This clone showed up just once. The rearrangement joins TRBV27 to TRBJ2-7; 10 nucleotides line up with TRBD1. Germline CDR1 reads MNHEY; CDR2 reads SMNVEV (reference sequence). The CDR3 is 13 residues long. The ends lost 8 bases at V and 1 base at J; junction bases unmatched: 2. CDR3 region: CASRTGGSYEQYF. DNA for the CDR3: TGTGCCAGCCGGACAGGGGGTTCCTACGAGCAGTACTTC.

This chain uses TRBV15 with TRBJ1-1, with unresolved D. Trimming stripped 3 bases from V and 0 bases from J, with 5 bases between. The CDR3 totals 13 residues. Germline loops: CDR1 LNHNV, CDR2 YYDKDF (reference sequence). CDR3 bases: TGTGCCACCAGCAGCGGGGTGAACACTGAAGCTTTCTTT. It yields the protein CATSSGVNTEAFF. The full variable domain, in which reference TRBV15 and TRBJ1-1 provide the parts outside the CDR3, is DAMVIQNPRYQVTQFGKPVTLSCSQTLNHNVMYWYQQKSSQAPKLLFHYYDKDFNNEADTPDNFQSRRPNTSFCFLDIRSPGLGDTAMYLCATSSGVNTEAFFGQGTRLTVV.

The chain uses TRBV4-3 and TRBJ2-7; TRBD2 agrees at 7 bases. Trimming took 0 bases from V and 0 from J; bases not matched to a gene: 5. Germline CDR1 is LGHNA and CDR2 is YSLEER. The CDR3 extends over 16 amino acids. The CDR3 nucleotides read TGCGCCAGCAGCCAAGACGGCGGGACTACCTCCTACGAGCAGTACTTC. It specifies CASSQDGGTTSYEQYF.

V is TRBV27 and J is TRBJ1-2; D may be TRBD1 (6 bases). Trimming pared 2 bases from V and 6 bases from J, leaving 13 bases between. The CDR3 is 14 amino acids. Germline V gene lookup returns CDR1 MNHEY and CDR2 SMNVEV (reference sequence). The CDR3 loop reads CASSLQGPGDGYTF. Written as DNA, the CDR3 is TGTGCCAGCAGTTTACAGGGGCCTGGGGATGGCTACACCTTC.

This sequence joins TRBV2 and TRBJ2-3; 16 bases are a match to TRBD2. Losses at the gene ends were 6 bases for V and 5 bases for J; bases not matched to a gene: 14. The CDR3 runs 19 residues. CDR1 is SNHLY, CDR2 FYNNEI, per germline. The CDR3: CASRLPGTSGGADLDTQYF. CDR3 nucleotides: TGTGCCAGCAGATTGCCCGGGACTAGCGGGGGGGCCGATTTAGATACGCAGTATTTT.

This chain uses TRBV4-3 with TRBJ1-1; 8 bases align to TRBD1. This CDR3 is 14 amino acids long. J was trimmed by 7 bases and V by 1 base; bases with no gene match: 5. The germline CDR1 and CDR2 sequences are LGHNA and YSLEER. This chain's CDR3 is CASSQVRTGYEAFF. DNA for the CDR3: TGCGCCAGCAGCCAAGTTAGGACAGGGTATGAAGCTTTCTTT.

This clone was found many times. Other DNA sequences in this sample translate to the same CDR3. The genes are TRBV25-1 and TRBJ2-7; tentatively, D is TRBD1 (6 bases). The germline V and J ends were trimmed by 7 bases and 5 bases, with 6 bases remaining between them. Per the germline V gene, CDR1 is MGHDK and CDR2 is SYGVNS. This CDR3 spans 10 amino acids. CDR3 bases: TGTGCCAGCACAGGGGACGAGCAGTACTTC. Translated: CASTGDEQYF.

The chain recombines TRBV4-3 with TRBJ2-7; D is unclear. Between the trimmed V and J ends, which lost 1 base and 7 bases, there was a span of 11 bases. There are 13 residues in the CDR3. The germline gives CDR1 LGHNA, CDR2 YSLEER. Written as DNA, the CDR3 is TGCGCCAGCAGCCAAGGGAACCTGGGGGAGCAGTACTTC. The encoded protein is CASSQGNLGEQYF.

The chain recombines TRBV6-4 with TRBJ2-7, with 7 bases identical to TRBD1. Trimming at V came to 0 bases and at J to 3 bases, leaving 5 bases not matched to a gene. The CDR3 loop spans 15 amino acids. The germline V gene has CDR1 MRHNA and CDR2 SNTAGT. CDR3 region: CASSDSSGTVYEQYF. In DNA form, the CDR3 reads TGTGCCAGCAGTGACTCCTCCGGGACAGTCTACGAGCAGTACTTC.

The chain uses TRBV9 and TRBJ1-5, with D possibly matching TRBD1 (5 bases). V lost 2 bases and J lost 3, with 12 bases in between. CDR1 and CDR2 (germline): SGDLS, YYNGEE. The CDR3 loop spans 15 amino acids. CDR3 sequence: CASSVGGGDNQPQHF. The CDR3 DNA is TGTGCCAGCAGCGTCGGGGGGGGAGACAATCAGCCCCAGCATTTT. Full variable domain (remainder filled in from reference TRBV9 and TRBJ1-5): DSGVTQTPKHLITATGQRVTLRCSPRSGDLSVYWYQQSLDQGLQFLIQYYNGEERAKGNILERFSAQQFPDLHSELNLSSLELGDSALYFCASSVGGGDNQPQHFGDGTRLSIL.

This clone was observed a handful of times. This chain's CDR3 is CASKDRADTEAFF. CDR3 DNA: TGTGCCAGCAAGGACAGGGCGGACACTGAAGCTTTCTTT. The chain recombines TRBV9 with TRBJ1-1, with 8 bases that match TRBD1. V was clipped by 6 bases and J by 3 bases; unmatched bases: 4. The CDR3 consists of 13 residues. CDR1 SGDLS and CDR2 YYNGEE come from the germline V gene.

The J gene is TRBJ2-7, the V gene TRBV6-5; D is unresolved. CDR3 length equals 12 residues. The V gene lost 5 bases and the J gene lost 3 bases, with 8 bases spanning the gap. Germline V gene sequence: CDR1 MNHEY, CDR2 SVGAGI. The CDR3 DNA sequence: TGTGCCAGCAGTCACCCGGGCTACGAGCAGTACTTC. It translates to CASSHPGYEQYF.

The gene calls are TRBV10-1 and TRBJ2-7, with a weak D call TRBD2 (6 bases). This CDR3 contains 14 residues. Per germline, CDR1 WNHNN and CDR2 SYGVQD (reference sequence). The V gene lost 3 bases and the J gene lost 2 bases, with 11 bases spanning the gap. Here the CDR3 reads CASSERTTPYEQYF. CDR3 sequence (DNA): TGCGCCAGCAGTGAAAGGACTACGCCCTACGAGCAGTACTTC.

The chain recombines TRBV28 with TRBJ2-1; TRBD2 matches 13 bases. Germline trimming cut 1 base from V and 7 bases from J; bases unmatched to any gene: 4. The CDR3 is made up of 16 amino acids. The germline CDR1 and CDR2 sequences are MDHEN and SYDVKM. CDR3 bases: TGTGCCAGCAGTTTATTGACTAGCGGGAGGTGGAATGAGCAGTTCTTC. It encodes CASSLLTSGRWNEQFF.

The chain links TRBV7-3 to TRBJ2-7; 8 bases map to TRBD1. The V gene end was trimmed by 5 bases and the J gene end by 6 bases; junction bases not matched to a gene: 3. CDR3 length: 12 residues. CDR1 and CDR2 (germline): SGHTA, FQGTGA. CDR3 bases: TGTGCCAGCAGCGTACAGGGGGGCGAGCAGTACTTC. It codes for CASSVQGGEQYF.

CDR3 in DNA: TGTGCCAGCAGTTTATACAAGGGGAGCACTGAAGCTTTCTTT. Its protein product is CASSLYKGSTEAFF. This rearrangement joins TRBV27 to TRBJ1-1, with D maybe TRBD1 (5 bases). Trimming cost V 1 base and J 4 bases, with 10 bases left between them. Germline CDR1 reads MNHEY; CDR2 reads SMNVEV (reference sequence). This CDR3 has 14 amino acids.

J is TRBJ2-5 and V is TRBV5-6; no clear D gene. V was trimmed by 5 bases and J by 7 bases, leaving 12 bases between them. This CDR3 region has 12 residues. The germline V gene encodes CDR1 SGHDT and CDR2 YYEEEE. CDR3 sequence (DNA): TGTGCCAGCAGTTCTCTAGAAGTGACCCAGTACTTC. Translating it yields CASSSLEVTQYF.

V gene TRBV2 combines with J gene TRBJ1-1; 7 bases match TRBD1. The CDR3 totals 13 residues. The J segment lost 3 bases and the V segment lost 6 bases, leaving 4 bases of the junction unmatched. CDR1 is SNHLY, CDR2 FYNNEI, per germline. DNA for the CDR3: TGTGCCAGCAGGCCCGACAGGGACACTGAAGCTTTCTTT. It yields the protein CASRPDRDTEAFF.